Following are 15 T cell receptor beta chains from one sample sequenced in a study of blood T cell repertoires in COVID-19. The assay was immunoSEQ multiplex PCR, and TCRdb's table has in-frame clones only and misses some. The sample carries more than 80,000 clones, 75% to 90% recorded once. What was sequenced was peripheral blood. The source of these receptors is a man at least 80 years old with acute or convalescent COVID-19.

A note on this clone: This same CDR3 is encoded by further DNA sequences in the sample. The rearrangement joins TRBV7-3 to TRBJ2-7; a weak D match, TRBD1 (5 bases). The V gene lost 0 bases and the J gene lost 3 bases, with 12 bases spanning the gap. Germline CDR1 is SGHTA and CDR2 is FQGTGA. The CDR3 runs to 15 residues. The CDR3 region has the DNA TGTGCCAGCAGCTTAACGGGTCAGGGTAGCTACGAGCAGTACTTC. As protein: CASSLTGQGSYEQYF.

Only a few counts were recorded for this clone. The rearrangement joins TRBV27 to TRBJ1-3, with 9 positions matching TRBD1. Germline V gene data show CDR1 as MNHEY and CDR2 as SMNVEV (reference sequence). CDR3 length: 19 amino acids. After removal of 2 bases from V and 0 bases from J, the junction contained 11 bases not matched to a gene. CDR3 DNA sequence: TGTGCCAGCAGTTTAGGGCGGACAGGGGATAAGGGCTCTGGAAACACCATATATTTT. Amino acid sequence: CASSLGRTGDKGSGNTIYF.

The chain uses TRBV7-2 and TRBJ2-5; TRBD2 matches at 7 bases. The CDR3 length is 15 residues. CDR1 is SGHTA, CDR2 FQGNSA, per germline. V shed 6 bases, J shed 10 bases, and the junction held 17 bases outside the gene matches. Written as DNA, the CDR3 is TGTGCCAGCAGTTCGGGGGACCCCGTGGCGGGGGACCAGTACTTC. Translation: CASSSGDPVAGDQYF.

The rearrangement joins TRBV19 to TRBJ1-5; 12 bases are a match to TRBD1. V trimming: 7 bases; J trimming: 6 bases; junction bases outside the gene matches: 7. The germline gives CDR1 LNHDA, CDR2 SQIVND (reference sequence). This CDR3 is 15 amino acids long. CDR3: CASISGTGGLQPQHF. CDR3 sequence (DNA): TGTGCCAGTATCTCCGGGACAGGGGGCCTTCAGCCCCAGCATTTT.

This clone was seen a few times. J is TRBJ1-2 and V is TRBV10-3; no clear D. The CDR3 loop spans 14 amino acids. V was clipped by 2 bases and J by 8 bases, with 15 bases between them. Germline assignment: CDR1 ENHRY and CDR2 SYGVKD. CDR3: CAISEAGVLRGYTF. CDR3 coding DNA: TGTGCCATCAGTGAGGCCGGGGTGCTTAGAGGCTACACCTTC.

This clone was detected only a few times. The CDR3 DNA reads TGTGCCAGCAGTGAACTCCAGGGGGTTTCTGGAAACACCATATATTTT. Its translation: CASSELQGVSGNTIYF. This chain uses TRBV6-1 with TRBJ1-3; 7 bases match TRBD1. The CDR3 has 16 residues. V was pared by 2 bases and J by 1 base, with 5 bases of the junction left unmatched. Germline V gene sequence: CDR1 MNHNS, CDR2 SASEGT.

This clone was seen a single time. The V gene is TRBV19, the J gene TRBJ1-1; D perhaps matches TRBD1 (6 bases). Germline assignment: CDR1 LNHDA and CDR2 SQIVND (reference sequence). The CDR3 totals 15 residues. The V end was cut by 4 bases, the J end by 1 base, with 13 bases between. CDR3 DNA sequence: TGTGCCAGTAGTAGGGGGCCAGAAGGGAACACTGAAGCTTTCTTT. Its protein product is CASSRGPEGNTEAFF. Combining the CDR3 with reference TRBV19 and TRBJ1-1 gives the whole variable domain DGGITQSPKYLFRKEGQNVTLSCEQNLNHDAMYWYRQDPGQGLRLIYYSQIVNDFQKGDIAEGYSVSREKKESFPLTVTSAQKNPTAFYLCASSRGPEGNTEAFFGQGTRLTVV.

This chain joins TRBV11-2 and TRBJ2-2, with 11 positions matching TRBD2. The germline V gene has CDR1 SGHAT and CDR2 FQNNGV. The CDR3 runs 14 residues. The V and J ends lost 7 bases and 5 bases, in that order; junction bases with no gene match: 3. The CDR3 region is CASKLAGGTGELFF. The CDR3 DNA is TGTGCCAGCAAGCTAGCGGGAGGAACCGGGGAGCTGTTTTTT.

The chain joins TRBV6-6 to TRBJ1-2; TRBD1 agrees at 9 bases. CDR3 length equals 15 residues. After removal of 5 bases from V and 3 bases from J, the junction contained 7 bases not matched to a gene. CDR1 is MNHNY, CDR2 SVGAGI, per germline (reference sequence). CDR3 nucleotide sequence: TGTGCCAGCAGTGGCCGGGACAGGGCAGACTATGGCTACACCTTC. It is translated as CASSGRDRADYGYTF.

The chain couples TRBV7-2 to TRBJ1-1, with a weak D call TRBD1 (6 bases). V dropped 2 bases and J dropped 3 bases, with 10 bases sitting between them. The CDR3 covers 14 residues. Germline CDR1 and CDR2: SGHTA and FQGNSA. The CDR3: CASSLLGADTEAFF. Here the CDR3 DNA reads TGTGCCAGCAGCTTACTGGGGGCTGACACTGAAGCTTTCTTT.

The chain's CDR3 is CATRQGTLTGELFF. The CDR3 DNA sequence: TGTGCCACCCGACAGGGAACCCTAACCGGGGAGCTGTTTTTT. The rearrangement uses TRBV10-3 and TRBJ2-2, with 7 bases that match TRBD1. V was clipped by 10 bases and J by 5 bases; unmatched bases: 10. Germline lookup yields CDR1 ENHRY and CDR2 SYGVKD. This CDR3 contains 14 residues.

This chain joins TRBV24-1 and TRBJ2-7, with D tentatively TRBD2 (5 bases). Germline V gene data show CDR1 as KGHDR and CDR2 as SFDVKD. The CDR3 runs 13 residues. The germline V and J ends were trimmed by 3 bases and 6 bases, with 11 bases remaining between them. In DNA, the CDR3 is TGTGCCACCAGTGATGGTCCCCGGGGCGAGCAGTACTTC. It yields the protein CATSDGPRGEQYF.

Only one count was recorded for this clone. The chain employs TRBV3-1 (or the pseudogene TRBV3-2) and TRBJ2-5, with a weak D call TRBD1 (5 bases). The CDR3 is made up of 16 amino acids. Germline loops: CDR1 LGHDT, CDR2 YNNKEL (reference sequence). The ends were cut back, 4 bases at V and 5 bases at J, with 20 bases in the middle. CDR3 DNA: TGTGCCAGCAGCCGACGATGGGGAAGGGCAGGGGAGACCCAGTACTTC. Amino acids: CASSRRWGRAGETQYF.

V usage is TRBV6-5 and J usage is TRBJ1-1, with 9 positions matching TRBD1. Germline values: CDR1 MNHEY, CDR2 SVGAGI. V lost 7 bases, J lost 7 bases, and 7 bases stayed unmatched. This CDR3 comprises 13 residues. The CDR3 is CASTPGQGGEAFF. Here the CDR3 DNA reads TGTGCCAGCACCCCGGGACAGGGTGGTGAAGCTTTCTTT.

V is TRBV5-6 and J is TRBJ2-5; 14 nucleotides line up with TRBD2. The CDR3 runs 18 residues. Germline trimming cut 3 bases from V and 5 bases from J; bases unmatched to any gene: 12. From germline, CDR1 is SGHDT and CDR2 YYEEEE. This CDR3 is CASSSSFTTSGRVETQYF. DNA of the CDR3: TGTGCCAGCAGCTCTTCCTTCACGACTAGCGGGAGGGTTGAGACCCAGTACTTC.